Listed below are T cell receptor beta chains from one sample, sequenced in a study of esophageal squamous cell carcinoma under preoperative chemotherapy. TCRdb re-analysed the PCR reads in MiXCR, keeping a single row per CDR3 protein. The sample lists over 14,000 distinct CDR3 sequences, more than 50% occurring once. This specimen was collected from a patient given preoperative chemotherapy. These receptors all stem from a human donor with esophageal squamous cell carcinoma. The donor label of this sample is uncertain. CDR3s include the opening cysteine and the closing phenylalanine or tryptophan.

cdr3_length v_call cdr3_aa
14 TRBV3-1 CATTGPGSNTEAFF
15 TRBV6-1 CARSEGGRGEDIQYF
16 TRBV6-1 CASGGNRGGGAETQYF
15 TRBV10-3 CAAGSGDRDQDTQYF
14 TRBV6-1 CASIRDLSGTEAFF
15 TRBV6-1 CASSPHPQLSYEQYF
13 TRBV7-7 CASSSDRYNEQFF
15 TRBV6-1 CASSVGGGTFNEQFF
24 TRBV12-3/TRBV12-4 CASSLSLQAGVASEHGTNTGALYF
17 TRBV6-1 CASSGGSGRRAKNTQYF
15 TRBV7-2 CASSLGWGTNEKLFF
16 TRBV7-2 CASSAPEGGATDIQFF
17 TRBV12-3/TRBV12-4 CASSYNRRVLNTDTQYF